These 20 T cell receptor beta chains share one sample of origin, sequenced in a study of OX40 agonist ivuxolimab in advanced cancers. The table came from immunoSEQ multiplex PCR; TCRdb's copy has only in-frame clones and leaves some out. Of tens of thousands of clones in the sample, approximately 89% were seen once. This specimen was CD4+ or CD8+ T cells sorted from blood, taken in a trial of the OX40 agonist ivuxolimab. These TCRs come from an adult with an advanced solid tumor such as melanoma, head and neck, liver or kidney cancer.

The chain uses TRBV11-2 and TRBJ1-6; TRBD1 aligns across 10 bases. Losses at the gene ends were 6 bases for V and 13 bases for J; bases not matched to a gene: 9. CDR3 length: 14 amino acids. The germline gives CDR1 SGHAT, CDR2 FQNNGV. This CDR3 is CASRVGQGSGPLHF. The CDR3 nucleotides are TGTGCCAGCAGGGTGGGACAGGGGTCTGGTCCCCTCCACTTT.

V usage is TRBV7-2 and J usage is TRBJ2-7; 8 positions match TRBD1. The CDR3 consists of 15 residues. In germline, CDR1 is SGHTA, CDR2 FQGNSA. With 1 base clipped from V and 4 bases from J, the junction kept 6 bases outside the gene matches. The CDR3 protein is CASSLVAGGPYEQYF. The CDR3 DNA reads TGTGCCAGCAGCTTAGTGGCAGGGGGCCCGTACGAGCAGTACTTC.

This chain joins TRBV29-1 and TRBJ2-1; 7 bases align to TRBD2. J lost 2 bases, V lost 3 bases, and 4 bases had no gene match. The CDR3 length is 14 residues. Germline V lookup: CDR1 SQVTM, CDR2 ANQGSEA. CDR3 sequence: CSVEASGTYNEQFF. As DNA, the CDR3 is TGCAGCGTTGAGGCTAGCGGTACCTACAATGAGCAGTTCTTC.

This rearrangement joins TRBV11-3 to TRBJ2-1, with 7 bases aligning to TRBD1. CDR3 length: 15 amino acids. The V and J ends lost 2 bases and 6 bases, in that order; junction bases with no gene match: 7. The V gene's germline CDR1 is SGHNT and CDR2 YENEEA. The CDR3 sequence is CASSLRGQVGNEQFF. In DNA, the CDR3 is TGTGCCAGCAGCTTAAGGGGGCAGGTCGGCAATGAGCAGTTCTTC.

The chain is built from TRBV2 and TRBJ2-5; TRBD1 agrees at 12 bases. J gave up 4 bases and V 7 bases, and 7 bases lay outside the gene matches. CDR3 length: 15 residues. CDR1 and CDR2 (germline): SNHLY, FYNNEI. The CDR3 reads CASTPGTGGRETQYF. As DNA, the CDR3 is TGTGCCAGCACTCCCGGGACAGGGGGCCGAGAGACCCAGTACTTC.

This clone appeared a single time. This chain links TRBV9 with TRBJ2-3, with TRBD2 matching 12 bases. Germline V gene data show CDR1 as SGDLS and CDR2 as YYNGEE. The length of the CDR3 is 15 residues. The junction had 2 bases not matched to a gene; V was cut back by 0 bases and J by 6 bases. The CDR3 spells CASSVGTSGVDTQYF. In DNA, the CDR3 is TGTGCCAGCAGCGTAGGGACTAGCGGGGTTGATACGCAGTATTTT.

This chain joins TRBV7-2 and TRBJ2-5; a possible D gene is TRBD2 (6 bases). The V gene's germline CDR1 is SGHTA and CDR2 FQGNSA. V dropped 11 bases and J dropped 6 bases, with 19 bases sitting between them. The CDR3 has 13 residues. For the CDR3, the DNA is TGTGCCTCCGGGGCGGGATCGGGGAAGACCCAGTACTTC. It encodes CASGAGSGKTQYF.

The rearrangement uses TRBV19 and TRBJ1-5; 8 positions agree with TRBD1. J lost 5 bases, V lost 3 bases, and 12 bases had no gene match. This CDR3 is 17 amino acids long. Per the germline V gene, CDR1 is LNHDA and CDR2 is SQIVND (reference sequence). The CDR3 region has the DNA TGTGCCAGTAGTATTTTCATGACAGGGGTTCCTGATCAGCCCCAGCATTTT. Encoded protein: CASSIFMTGVPDQPQHF.

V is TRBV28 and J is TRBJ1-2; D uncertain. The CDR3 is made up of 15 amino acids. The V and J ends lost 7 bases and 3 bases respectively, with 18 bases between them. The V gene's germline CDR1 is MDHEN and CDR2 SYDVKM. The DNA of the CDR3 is TGTGCCAGCAACGAAAATCGACTGGGTCACTATGGCTACACCTTC. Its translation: CASNENRLGHYGYTF.

CDR3: CASDQARSQFF. In nucleotides, the CDR3 is TGTGCCAGCGACCAGGCGCGCTCGCAGTTCTTC. This chain links TRBV2 with TRBJ2-1; D ambiguous. CDR1 is SNHLY, CDR2 FYNNEI, per germline. This CDR3 is 11 amino acids long. V lost 8 bases and J 12 bases, leaving 14 bases between the germline ends.

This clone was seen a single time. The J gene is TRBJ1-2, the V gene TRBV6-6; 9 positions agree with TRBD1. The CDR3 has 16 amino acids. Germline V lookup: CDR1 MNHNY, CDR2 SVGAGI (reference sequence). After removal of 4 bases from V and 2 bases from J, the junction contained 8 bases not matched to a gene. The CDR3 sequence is CASSSTGGLGNYGYTF. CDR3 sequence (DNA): TGTGCCAGCAGTTCGACAGGGGGTTTGGGAAACTATGGCTACACCTTC.

DNA of the CDR3: TGTGCCAGCAGCCCCCTCCCGACAGGGAGTTCCTACGAGCAGTACTTC. It is translated as CASSPLPTGSSYEQYF. The chain has TRBV9 and TRBJ2-7; 7 positions agree with TRBD1. The CDR3 is made up of 16 amino acids. CDR1 and CDR2 from the germline V gene are SGDLS and YYNGEE. Unmatched junction bases numbered 11, after V lost 4 bases and J lost 1 base.

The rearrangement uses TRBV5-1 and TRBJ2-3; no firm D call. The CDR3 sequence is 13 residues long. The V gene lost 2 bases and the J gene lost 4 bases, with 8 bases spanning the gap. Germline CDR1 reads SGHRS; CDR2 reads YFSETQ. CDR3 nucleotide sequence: TGCGCCAGCAGCTTTGGGTACCCAGATACGCAGTATTTT. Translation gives CASSFGYPDTQYF.

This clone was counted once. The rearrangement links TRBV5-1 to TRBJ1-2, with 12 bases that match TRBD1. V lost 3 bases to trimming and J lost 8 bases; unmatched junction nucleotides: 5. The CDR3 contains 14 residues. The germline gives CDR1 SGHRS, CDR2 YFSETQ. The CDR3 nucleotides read TGCGCCAGCAGCTGGGGACAGGGGGCGCGAGGCTACACCTTC. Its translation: CASSWGQGARGYTF.

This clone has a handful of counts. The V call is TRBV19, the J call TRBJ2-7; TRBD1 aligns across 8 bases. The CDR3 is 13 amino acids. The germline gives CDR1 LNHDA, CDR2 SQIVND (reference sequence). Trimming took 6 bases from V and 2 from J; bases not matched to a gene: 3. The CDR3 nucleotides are TGTGCCAGTAGGGACAGGGATACCTACGAGCAGTACTTC. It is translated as CASRDRDTYEQYF.

CDR3 in amino acids: CSVAITNYGYTF. Here the CDR3 DNA reads TGCAGCGTTGCGATAACCAACTATGGCTACACCTTC. This rearrangement joins TRBV29-1 to TRBJ1-2; D is uncertain. CDR1 and CDR2 from the germline V gene are SQVTM and ANQGSEA. CDR3 size: 12 residues. V was pared by 4 bases and J by 2 bases, with 8 bases between.

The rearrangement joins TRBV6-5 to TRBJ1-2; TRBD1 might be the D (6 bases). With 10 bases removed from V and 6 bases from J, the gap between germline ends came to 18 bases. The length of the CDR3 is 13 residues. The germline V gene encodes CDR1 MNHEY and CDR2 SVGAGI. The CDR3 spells CAKTEQGRHGYTF. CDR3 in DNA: TGTGCCAAGACCGAGCAGGGGAGGCATGGCTACACCTTC.

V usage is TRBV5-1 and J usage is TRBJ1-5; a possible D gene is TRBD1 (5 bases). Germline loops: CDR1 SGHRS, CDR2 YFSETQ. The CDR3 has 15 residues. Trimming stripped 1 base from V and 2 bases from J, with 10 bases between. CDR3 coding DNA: TGCGCCAGCAGCTTGATGGGGGTCGGCAATCAGCCCCAGCATTTT. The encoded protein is CASSLMGVGNQPQHF.

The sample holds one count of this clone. In nucleotides, the CDR3 is TGTGCCAGCAGCTTAGGACCAGGGCAGCTAAATTCACCCCTCCACTTT. Translation gives CASSLGPGQLNSPLHF. This rearrangement joins TRBV7-6 to TRBJ1-6; a possible D gene is TRBD1 (5 bases). Germline V gene sequence: CDR1 SGHVS, CDR2 FNYEAQ. Trimming pared 1 base from V and 7 bases from J, leaving 14 bases between. This CDR3 comprises 16 residues.

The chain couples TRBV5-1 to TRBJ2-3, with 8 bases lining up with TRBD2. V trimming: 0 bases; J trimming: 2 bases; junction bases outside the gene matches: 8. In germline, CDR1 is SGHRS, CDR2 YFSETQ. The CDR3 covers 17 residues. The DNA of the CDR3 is TGCGCCAGCAGCTTGGCCGCGACGGGGGGGCCCACAGATACGCAGTATTTT. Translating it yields CASSLAATGGPTDTQYF.